A single sample gave rise to the 9 T cell receptor beta chains below, sequenced in a study of cytomegalovirus exposure and HLA in healthy donors. The PCR made use of 60 Vbeta and 13 Jbeta primers. The method was immunoSEQ multiplex PCR; TCRdb's version includes in-frame clones alone and lacks a portion of them. This table holds approximately 130,000 clones, about 76% found once. The sequenced sample was PBMCs. Receptors originate from a woman in her thirties or forties in good health and CMV-seronegative.

This rearrangement joins TRBV5-4 to TRBJ1-2, with 7 bases identical to TRBD1. The V and J ends lost 2 bases and 4 bases, in that order; junction bases with no gene match: 5. Germline CDR1 SGHNT, CDR2 YYREEE (reference sequence). The CDR3 has 14 amino acids. CDR3 sequence: CASSLTGEPYGYTF. CDR3 in DNA: TGTGCCAGCAGCTTAACAGGGGAACCCTATGGCTACACCTTC.

Comment on this clone: At the DNA level, this CDR3 is encoded by other sequences in the same sample as well. This rearrangement joins TRBV11-2 to TRBJ1-2, with TRBD1 identical over 9 bases. The V gene's germline CDR1 is SGHAT and CDR2 FQNNGV. This CDR3 comprises 14 residues. Trimming cost V 3 bases and J 4 bases; bases outside gene matches: 3. The CDR3 bases are TGTGCCAGCAGCTTGGGACAGGGCGCCTATGGCTACACCTTC. It encodes CASSLGQGAYGYTF.

V gene TRBV4-1 combines with J gene TRBJ1-1; D uncertain. Trimming pared 1 base from V and 0 bases from J, leaving 9 bases between. The CDR3 runs 15 residues. The germline V gene has CDR1 MGHRA and CDR2 YSYEKL. The CDR3 region is CASSQVDNLNTEAFF. The CDR3 DNA reads as TGCGCCAGCAGCCAAGTTGACAATTTGAACACTGAAGCTTTCTTT.

The V call is TRBV9, the J call TRBJ2-3, with 7 bases fitting TRBD2. With V trimmed by 0 bases and J by 3 bases, 7 bases remained unmatched. The germline V gene has CDR1 SGDLS and CDR2 YYNGEE. The CDR3 is made up of 16 amino acids. In DNA, the CDR3 is TGTGCCAGCAGCGTAGCAAACGGCGGGAGAACAGATACGCAGTATTTT. This sequence encodes CASSVANGGRTDTQYF.

The V gene is TRBV27, the J gene TRBJ2-7; 8 positions match TRBD1. Germline CDR1 reads MNHEY; CDR2 reads SMNVEV (reference sequence). The CDR3 runs 15 residues. Losses at the gene ends were 2 bases for V and 5 bases for J; bases not matched to a gene: 8. CDR3 coding DNA: TGTGCCAGCAGTTTAGCCCGGACAGGGATCGACGAGCAGTACTTC. Encoded protein: CASSLARTGIDEQYF.

J is TRBJ2-1 and V is TRBV19; 9 bases agree with TRBD2. CDR3 length equals 15 residues. Per germline, CDR1 LNHDA and CDR2 SQIVND (reference sequence). The trim removed 8 bases at V and 4 bases at J, leaving 9 bases unmatched. In nucleotides, the CDR3 is TGTGCCAGTGAAGATAGCGGGAGTCGGTACAATGAGCAGTTCTTC. Translation: CASEDSGSRYNEQFF. Based on the CDR3 plus reference TRBV19 and TRBJ2-1, the full variable domain is DGGITQSPKYLFRKEGQNVTLSCEQNLNHDAMYWYRQDPGQGLRLIYYSQIVNDFQKGDIAEGYSVSREKKESFPLTVTSAQKNPTAFYLCASEDSGSRYNEQFFGPGTRLTVL.

This clone was observed a few times. V and J are TRBV5-6 and TRBJ2-5; 9 nucleotides align to TRBD2. The CDR3 spans 13 residues. V lost 6 bases and J lost 3; bases outside the gene matches: 3. Germline assignment: CDR1 SGHDT and CDR2 YYEEEE. The CDR3 spells CASNSGRKETQYF. In DNA, the CDR3 is TGTGCCAGCAACAGCGGGAGGAAAGAGACCCAGTACTTC. The full variable domain, completed using reference TRBV5-6 and TRBJ2-5, is DAGVTQSPTHLIKTRGQQVTLRCSPKSGHDTVSWYQQALGQGPQFIFQYYEEEERQRGNFPDRFSGHQFPNYSSELNVNALLLGDSALYLCASNSGRKETQYFGPGTRLLVL.

The chain couples TRBV7-3 to TRBJ2-5; tentatively, D is TRBD1 (5 bases). This CDR3 is 15 amino acids long. V lost 5 bases and J lost 2, with 15 bases in between. The germline V gene has CDR1 SGHTA and CDR2 FQGTGA. The CDR3 DNA is TGTGCCAGCAGCCTCGCCACAGGACCACAAGAGACCCAGTACTTC. Protein sequence: CASSLATGPQETQYF.

The chain is built from TRBV7-3 and TRBJ1-1, with D uncertain. The germline gives CDR1 SGHTA, CDR2 FQGTGA. V dropped 3 bases and J dropped 5 bases, with 10 bases sitting between them. The CDR3 covers 13 residues. As DNA, the CDR3 is TGTGCCAGCAGCTTCGGGATAGGAACTGAAGCTTTCTTT. Translating gives CASSFGIGTEAFF.